The entry that follows covers one T cell receptor (beta chain) sequence. The sample is drawn from a study of T cell repertoires in cytomegalovirus infection. TCRdb passed the reads through MiXCR, listing each CDR3 protein once. The sample consists of around 740,000 distinct CDR3 sequences, about 40% of them appearing once. The CDR3 runs to 13 residues. Germline V gene sequence: CDR1 SQVTM, CDR2 ANQGSEA. With 7 bases removed from V and 5 bases from J, the gap between germline ends came to 14 bases. This TCR was sampled from a human donor in good health (CMV status not recorded). Some clones in this sample may be carry-over from other donors' samples. V and J are TRBV29-1 and TRBJ2-2; D not resolved. Sequenced material: PBMCs. Here the CDR3 reads CSAMVQKTGELFF. In DNA form, the CDR3 reads TGCAGCGCTATGGTGCAGAAGACCGGGGAGCTGTTTTTT.